The source of this T cell receptor (beta chain) is a study of regulatory T cells in long-lasting Graves disease. About the study: New Graves' disease cases had less than 3 months of antithyroid drugs.

Notes on this clonotype: Its target is unknown.

The CDR3 length is 14 residues. V lost 6 bases and J lost 4, with 12 bases in between. Study findings and constraints: TCR diversity was lower in persistent Graves' patients (versus newly diagnosed ones). Among the persistent patients, 2,500 to 3,000 public clonotypes were shared, more than the 850 to 1,000 shared among new patients.

Noted time point: newly diagnosed GD, antithyroid drugs for less than 3 months. Making the TCR library involved RNA that had been extracted from PBMCs. Construction of the TCR beta libraries employed iRepertoire HTBI primers in conjunction with Arm-PCR of CDR3 regions. TCRdb re-derived calls from the multiplex PCR reads in MiXCR, one entry per CDR3 protein. The sample records about 540,000 distinct CDR3 sequences, roughly 13% being singletons. These data were also reused for a study on T cells in Graves' hyperthyroidism and ophthalmopathy.

The chain is built from TRBV12-3 or TRBV12-4 and TRBJ2-2; perhaps TRBD1 as D (6 bases). Material: peripheral blood mononuclear cells (PBMCs), obtained at new diagnosis, from a patient treated with antithyroid drugs. The sequence derives from a man in his thirties or forties with Graves disease. CDR3 residues: CASRRKGVTGELFF. The CDR3 DNA sequence: TGTGCCAGCAGAAGGAAGGGGGTCACCGGGGAGCTGTTTTTT.